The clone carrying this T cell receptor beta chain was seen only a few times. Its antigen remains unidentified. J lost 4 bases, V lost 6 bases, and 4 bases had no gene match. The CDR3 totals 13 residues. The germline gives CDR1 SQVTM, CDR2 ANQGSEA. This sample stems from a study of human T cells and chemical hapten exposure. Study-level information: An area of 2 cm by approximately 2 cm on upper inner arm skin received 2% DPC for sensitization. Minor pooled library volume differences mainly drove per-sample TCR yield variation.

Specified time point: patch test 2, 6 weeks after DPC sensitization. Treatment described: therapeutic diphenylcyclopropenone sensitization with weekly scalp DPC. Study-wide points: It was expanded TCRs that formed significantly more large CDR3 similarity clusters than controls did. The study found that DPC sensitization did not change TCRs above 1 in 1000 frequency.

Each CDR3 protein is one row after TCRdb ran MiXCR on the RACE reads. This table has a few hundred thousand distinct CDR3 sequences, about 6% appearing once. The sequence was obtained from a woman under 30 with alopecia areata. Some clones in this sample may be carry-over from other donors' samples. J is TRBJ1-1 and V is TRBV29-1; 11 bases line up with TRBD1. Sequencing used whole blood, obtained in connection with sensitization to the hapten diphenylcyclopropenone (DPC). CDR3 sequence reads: CSVFGQGATEAFF. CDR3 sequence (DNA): TGCAGCGTCTTTGGACAGGGGGCCACTGAAGCTTTCTTT.